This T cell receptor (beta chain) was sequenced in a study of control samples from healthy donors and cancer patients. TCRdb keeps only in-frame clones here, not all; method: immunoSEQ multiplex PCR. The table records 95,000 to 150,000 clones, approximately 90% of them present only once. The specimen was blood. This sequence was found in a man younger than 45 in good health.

Written as DNA, the CDR3 is TGTGCCAGCAGCCCCCGGACTAGCACAGATACGCAGTATTTT. Protein product: CASSPRTSTDTQYF. This chain connects TRBV5-6 to TRBJ2-3; the D gene is possibly TRBD2 (5 bases). Germline lookup yields CDR1 SGHDT and CDR2 YYEEEE. The CDR3 is made up of 14 amino acids. Between the trimmed V and J ends, which lost 4 bases and 0 bases, there was a span of 9 bases. Filled out from reference TRBV5-6 and TRBJ2-3, the complete variable domain reads DAGVTQSPTHLIKTRGQQVTLRCSPKSGHDTVSWYQQALGQGPQFIFQYYEEEERQRGNFPDRFSGHQFPNYSSELNVNALLLGDSALYLCASSPRTSTDTQYFGPGTRLTVL.